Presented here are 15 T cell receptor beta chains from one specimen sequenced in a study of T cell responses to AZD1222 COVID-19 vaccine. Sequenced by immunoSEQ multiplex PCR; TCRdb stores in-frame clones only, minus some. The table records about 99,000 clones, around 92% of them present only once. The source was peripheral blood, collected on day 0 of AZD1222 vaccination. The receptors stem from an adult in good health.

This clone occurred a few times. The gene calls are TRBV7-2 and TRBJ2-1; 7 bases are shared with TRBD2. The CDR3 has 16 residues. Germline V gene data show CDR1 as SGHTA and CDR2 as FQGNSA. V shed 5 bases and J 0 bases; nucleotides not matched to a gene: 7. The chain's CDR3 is CASSPWSGGSYNEQFF. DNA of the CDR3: TGTGCCAGCAGCCCTTGGTCGGGAGGCTCCTACAATGAGCAGTTCTTC.

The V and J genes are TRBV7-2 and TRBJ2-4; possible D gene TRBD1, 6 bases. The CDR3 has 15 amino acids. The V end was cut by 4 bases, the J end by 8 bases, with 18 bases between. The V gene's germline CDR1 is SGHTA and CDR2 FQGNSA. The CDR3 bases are TGTGCCAGCAGCTGGAAACTAGGGGGTGGGGACATTCAGTACTTC. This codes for CASSWKLGGGDIQYF. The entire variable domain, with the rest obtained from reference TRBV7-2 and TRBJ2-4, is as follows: GAGVSQSPSNKVTEKGKDVELRCDPISGHTALYWYRQSLGQGLEFLIYFQGNSAPDKSGLPSDRFSAERTGGSVSTLTIQRTQQEDSAVYLCASSWKLGGGDIQYFGAGTRLSVL.

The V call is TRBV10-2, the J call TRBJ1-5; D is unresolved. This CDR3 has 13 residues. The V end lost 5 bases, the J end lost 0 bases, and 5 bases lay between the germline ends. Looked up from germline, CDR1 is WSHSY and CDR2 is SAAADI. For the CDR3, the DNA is TGCGCCAGCAGTCTCTATAGCAATCAGCCCCAGCATTTT. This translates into CASSLYSNQPQHF.

Here the CDR3 DNA reads TGTGCCAGCAGTTACTCTTACCAGCGGCAGTTCTTC. Protein sequence: CASSYSYQRQFF. The V and J genes are TRBV6-6 and TRBJ2-1; D is ambiguous. V gave up 0 bases and J gave up 12 bases, with 9 bases separating them. Germline CDR1 reads MNHNY; CDR2 reads SVGAGI (reference sequence). The CDR3 extends over 12 amino acids.

As DNA, the CDR3 is TGTGCCAGTAGTATAGGAGGACTGCTCACAGATACGCAGTATTTT. Encoded protein: CASSIGGLLTDTQYF. The V and J genes are TRBV19 and TRBJ2-3; D is possibly TRBD2 (5 bases). The germline V and J ends were trimmed by 1 base and 2 bases, with 10 bases remaining between them. The CDR3 has 15 residues. Germline V gene sequence: CDR1 LNHDA, CDR2 SQIVND (reference sequence).

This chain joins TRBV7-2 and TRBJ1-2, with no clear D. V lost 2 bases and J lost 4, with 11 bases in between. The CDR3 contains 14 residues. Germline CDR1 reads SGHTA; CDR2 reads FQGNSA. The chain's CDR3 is CASSLNRQVYGYTF. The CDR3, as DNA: TGTGCCAGCAGCTTAAACCGACAAGTCTATGGCTACACCTTC.

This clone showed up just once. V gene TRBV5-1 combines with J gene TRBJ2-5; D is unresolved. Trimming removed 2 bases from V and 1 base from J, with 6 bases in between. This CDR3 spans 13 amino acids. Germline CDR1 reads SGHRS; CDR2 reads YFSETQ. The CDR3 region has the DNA TGCGCCAGCAGCTTCTCGGCCCAAGAGACCCAGTACTTC. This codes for CASSFSAQETQYF.

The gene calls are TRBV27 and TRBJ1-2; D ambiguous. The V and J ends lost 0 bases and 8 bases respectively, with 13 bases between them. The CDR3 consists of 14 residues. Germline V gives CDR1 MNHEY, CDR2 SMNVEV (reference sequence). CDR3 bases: TGTGCCAGCAGTTTATCGAACCTGGTCGGCGGCTACACCTTC. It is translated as CASSLSNLVGGYTF.

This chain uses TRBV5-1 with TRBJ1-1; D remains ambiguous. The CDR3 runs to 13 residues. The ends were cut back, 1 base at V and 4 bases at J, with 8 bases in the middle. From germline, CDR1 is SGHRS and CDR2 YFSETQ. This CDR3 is CASSLSAGTEAFF. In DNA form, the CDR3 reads TGCGCCAGCAGCTTGTCGGCGGGCACTGAAGCTTTCTTT.

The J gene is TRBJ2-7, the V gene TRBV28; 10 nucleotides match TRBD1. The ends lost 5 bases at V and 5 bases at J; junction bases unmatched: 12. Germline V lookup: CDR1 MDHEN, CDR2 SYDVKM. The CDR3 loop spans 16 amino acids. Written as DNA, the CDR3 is TGTGCCAGCAGTCCCTCCTGGGACAGGGGAGGCAACGAGCAGTACTTC. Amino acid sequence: CASSPSWDRGGNEQYF.

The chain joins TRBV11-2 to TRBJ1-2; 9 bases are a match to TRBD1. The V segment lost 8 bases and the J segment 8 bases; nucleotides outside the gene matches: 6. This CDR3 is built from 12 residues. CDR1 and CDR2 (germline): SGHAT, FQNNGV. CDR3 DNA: TGTGCCAGCTCCGGACAGGGGCAAGGCTACACCTTC. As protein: CASSGQGQGYTF.

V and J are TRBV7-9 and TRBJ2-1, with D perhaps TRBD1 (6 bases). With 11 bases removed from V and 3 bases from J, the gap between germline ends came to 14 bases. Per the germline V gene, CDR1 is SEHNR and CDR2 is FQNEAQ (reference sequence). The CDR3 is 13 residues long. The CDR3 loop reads CAGSTGIYNEQFF. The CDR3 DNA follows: TGTGCCGGATCAACAGGGATCTACAATGAGCAGTTCTTC.

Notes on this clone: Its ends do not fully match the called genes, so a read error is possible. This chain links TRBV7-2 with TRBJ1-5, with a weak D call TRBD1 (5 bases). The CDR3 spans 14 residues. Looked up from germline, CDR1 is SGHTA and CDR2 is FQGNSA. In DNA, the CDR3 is TGTGCCAGCAGCATAGCGGCAGCGGGGCGGCCCCAGCATTTT. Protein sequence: CASSIAAAGRPQHF.

The CDR3 coding sequence is TGCGCCAGCAGCTTGCAGCCGAACACTGAAGCTTTCTTT. It translates to CASSLQPNTEAFF. V gene TRBV5-1 combines with J gene TRBJ1-1, with unresolved D. Germline CDR1 reads SGHRS; CDR2 reads YFSETQ. Trimming shortened V by 1 base and J by 1 base, and 5 bases separated the two germline ends. The CDR3 covers 13 residues.

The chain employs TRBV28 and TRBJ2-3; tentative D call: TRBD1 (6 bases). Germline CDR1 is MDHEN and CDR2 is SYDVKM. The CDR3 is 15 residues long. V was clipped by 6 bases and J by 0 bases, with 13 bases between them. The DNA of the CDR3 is TGTGCCAGCAGCCTTGGACAGTTAAGCACAGATACGCAGTATTTT. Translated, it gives CASSLGQLSTDTQYF.